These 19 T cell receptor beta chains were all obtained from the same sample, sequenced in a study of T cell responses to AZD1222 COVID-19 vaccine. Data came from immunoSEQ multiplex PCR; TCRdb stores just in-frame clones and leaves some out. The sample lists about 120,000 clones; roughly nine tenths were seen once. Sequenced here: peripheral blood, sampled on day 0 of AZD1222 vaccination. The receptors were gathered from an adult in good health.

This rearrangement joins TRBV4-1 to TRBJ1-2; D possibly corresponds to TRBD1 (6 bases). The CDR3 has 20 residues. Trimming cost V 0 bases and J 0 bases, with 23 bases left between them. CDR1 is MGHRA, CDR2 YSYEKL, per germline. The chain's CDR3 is CASSQDAWGTAGATNYGYTF. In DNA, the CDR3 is TGCGCCAGCAGCCAAGATGCGTGGGGTACCGCGGGGGCTACTAACTATGGCTACACCTTC.

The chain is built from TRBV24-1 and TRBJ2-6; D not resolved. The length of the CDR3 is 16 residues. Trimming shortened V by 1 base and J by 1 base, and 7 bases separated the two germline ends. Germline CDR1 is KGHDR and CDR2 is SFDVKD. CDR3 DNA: TGTGCCACCAGTGATTTTCGGGTTTCTGGGGCCAACGTCCTGACTTTC. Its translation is CATSDFRVSGANVLTF.

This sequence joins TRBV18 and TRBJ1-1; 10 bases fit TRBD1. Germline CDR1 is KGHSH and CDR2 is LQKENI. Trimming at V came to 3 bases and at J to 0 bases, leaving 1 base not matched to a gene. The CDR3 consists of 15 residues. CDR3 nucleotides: TGTGCCAGCTCACCCGGACAGGGGGTGAACACTGAAGCTTTCTTT. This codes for CASSPGQGVNTEAFF.

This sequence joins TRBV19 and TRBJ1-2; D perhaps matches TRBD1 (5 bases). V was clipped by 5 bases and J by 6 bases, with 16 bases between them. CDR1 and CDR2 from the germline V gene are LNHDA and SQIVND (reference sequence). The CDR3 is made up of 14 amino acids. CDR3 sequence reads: CASSYGTAEDGYTF. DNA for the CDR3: TGTGCCAGTAGTTACGGGACGGCAGAGGATGGCTACACCTTC.

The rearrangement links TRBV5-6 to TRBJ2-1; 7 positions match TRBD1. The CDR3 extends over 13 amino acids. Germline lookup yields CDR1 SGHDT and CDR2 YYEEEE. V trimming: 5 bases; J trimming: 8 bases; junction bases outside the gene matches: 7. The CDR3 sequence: CASSQTGFHEQFF. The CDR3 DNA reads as TGTGCCAGCAGTCAGACAGGGTTTCATGAGCAGTTCTTC.

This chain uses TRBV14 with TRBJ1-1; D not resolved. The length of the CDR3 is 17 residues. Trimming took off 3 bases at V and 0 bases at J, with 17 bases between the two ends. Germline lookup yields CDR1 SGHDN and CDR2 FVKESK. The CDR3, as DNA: TGTGCCAGCAGCCATGCCAGGACTAAATCTATGAACACTGAAGCTTTCTTT. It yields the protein CASSHARTKSMNTEAFF.

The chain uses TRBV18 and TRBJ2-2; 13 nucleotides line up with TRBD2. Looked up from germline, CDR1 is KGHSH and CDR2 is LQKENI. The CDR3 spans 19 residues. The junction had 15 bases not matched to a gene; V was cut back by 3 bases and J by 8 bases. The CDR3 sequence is CASSPNTNPGLAGSGELFF. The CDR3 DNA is TGTGCCAGCTCACCCAACACAAACCCGGGACTAGCGGGATCAGGGGAGCTGTTTTTT. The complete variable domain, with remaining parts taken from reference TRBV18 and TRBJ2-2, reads NAGVMQNPRHLVRRRGQEARLRCSPMKGHSHVYWYRQLPEEGLKFMVYLQKENIIDESGMPKERFSAEFPKEGPSILRIQQVVRGDSAAYFCASSPNTNPGLAGSGELFFGEGSRLTVL.

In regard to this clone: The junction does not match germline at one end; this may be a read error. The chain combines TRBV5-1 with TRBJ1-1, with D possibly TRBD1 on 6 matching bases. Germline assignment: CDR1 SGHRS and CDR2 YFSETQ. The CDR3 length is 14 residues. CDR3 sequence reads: CASTLAQGGTEAFF. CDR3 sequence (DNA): TGCGCCAGCACCTTGGCACAGGGTGGAACTGAAGCTTTCTTT.

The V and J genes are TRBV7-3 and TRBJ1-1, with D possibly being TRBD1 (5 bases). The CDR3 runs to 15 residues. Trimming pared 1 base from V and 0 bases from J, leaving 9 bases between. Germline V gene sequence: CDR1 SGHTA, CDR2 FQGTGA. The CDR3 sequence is CASSLSPGLNTEAFF. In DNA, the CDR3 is TGTGCCAGCAGCTTAAGTCCGGGACTGAACACTGAAGCTTTCTTT.

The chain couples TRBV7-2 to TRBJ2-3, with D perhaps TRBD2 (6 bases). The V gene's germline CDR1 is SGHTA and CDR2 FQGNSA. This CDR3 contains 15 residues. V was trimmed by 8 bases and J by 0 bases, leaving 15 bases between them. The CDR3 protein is CASGTPGLSTDTQYF. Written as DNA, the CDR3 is TGTGCCAGCGGTACCCCGGGACTCAGCACAGATACGCAGTATTTT.

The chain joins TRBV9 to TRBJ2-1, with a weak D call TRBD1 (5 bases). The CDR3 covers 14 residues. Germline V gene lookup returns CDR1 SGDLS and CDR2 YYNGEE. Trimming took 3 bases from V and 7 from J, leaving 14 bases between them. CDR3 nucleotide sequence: TGTGCCAGCAGCGGGGGCGTTACTTATAATGAGCAGTTCTTC. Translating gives CASSGGVTYNEQFF.

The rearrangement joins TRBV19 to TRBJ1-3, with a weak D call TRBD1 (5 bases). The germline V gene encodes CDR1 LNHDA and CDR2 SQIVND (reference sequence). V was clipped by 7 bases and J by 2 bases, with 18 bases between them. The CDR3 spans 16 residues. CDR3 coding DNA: TGTGCCAGTACCCTGTTGGGGGTGACGGCTGGAAACACCATATATTTT. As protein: CASTLLGVTAGNTIYF.

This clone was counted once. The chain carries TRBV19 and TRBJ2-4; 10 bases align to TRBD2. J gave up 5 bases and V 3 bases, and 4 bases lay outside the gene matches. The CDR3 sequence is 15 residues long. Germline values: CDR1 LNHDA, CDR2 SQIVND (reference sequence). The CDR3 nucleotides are TGTGCCAGTAGTATGGGACTAGCGCCCCAAAACATTCAGTACTTC. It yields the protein CASSMGLAPQNIQYF.

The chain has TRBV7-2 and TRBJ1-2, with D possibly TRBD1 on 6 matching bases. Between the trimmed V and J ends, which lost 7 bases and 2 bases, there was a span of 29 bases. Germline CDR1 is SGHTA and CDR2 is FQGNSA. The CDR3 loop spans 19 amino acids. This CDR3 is CASTSRDTLLRAWNYGYTF. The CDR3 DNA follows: TGTGCCAGCACCTCCAGGGACACCCTCTTGAGAGCATGGAACTATGGCTACACCTTC.

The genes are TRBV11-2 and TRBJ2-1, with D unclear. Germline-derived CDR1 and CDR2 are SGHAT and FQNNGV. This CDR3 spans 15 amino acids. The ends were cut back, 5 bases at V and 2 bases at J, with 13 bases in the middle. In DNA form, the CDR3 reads TGTGCCAGCAGCCCACAGCCCGGGCCCTACAATGAGCAGTTCTTC. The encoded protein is CASSPQPGPYNEQFF.

CDR3 in DNA: TGTGCCAGCAGTTTATCACCGGGACAGGGTGGTCGAGAGACCCAGTACTTC. Protein product: CASSLSPGQGGRETQYF. The rearrangement links TRBV27 to TRBJ2-5, with 9 positions matching TRBD1. Germline V gene lookup returns CDR1 MNHEY and CDR2 SMNVEV (reference sequence). The CDR3 has 17 residues. Trimming took 0 bases from V and 4 from J; bases not matched to a gene: 9.

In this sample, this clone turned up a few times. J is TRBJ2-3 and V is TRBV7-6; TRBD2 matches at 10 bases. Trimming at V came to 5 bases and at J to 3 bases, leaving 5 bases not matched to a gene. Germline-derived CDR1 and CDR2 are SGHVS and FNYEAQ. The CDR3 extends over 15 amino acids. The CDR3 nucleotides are TGTGCCAGCAGCACTAGCGGGGTCAGGACAGATACGCAGTATTTT. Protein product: CASSTSGVRTDTQYF.

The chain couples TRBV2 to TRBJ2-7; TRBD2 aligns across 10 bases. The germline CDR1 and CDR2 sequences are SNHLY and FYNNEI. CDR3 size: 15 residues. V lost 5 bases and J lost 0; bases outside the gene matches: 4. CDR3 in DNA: TGTGCCAGCAGTACGAGCGGGAGGGCCTCCTACGAGCAGTACTTC. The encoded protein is CASSTSGRASYEQYF. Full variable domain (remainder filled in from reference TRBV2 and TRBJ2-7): EPEVTQTPSHQVTQMGQEVILRCVPISNHLYFYWYRQILGQKVEFLVSFYNNEISEKSEIFDDQFSVERPDGSNFTLKIRSTKLEDSAMYFCASSTSGRASYEQYFGPGTRLTVT.

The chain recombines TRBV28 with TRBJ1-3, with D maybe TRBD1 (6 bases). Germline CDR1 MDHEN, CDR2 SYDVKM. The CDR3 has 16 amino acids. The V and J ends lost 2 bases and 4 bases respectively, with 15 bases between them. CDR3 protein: CASSLRLGAGGNTIYF. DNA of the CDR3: TGTGCCAGCAGTTTAAGGCTGGGGGCGGGGGGAAACACCATATATTTT.